The 14 T cell receptor beta chains below all came from one sample that was sequenced in a study of T-cell reconstitution after alpha-beta-depleted transplantation in children. A library of TCRbeta sequences, prepared with unique molecular identifiers, was generated. TCRdb re-called the PCR reads through MiXCR, storing one row per CDR3 protein. Altogether almost 250,000 distinct CDR3 sequences are present, about 23% being singletons, with the ten largest covering 2% to 3%. Sequenced here: PBMCs, sampled before TCRalphabeta/CD19-depleted stem cell transplant. Source of these receptors: a girl aged 2 to 10 with Fanconi anemia, due to receive a stem cell transplant.

Many counts were recorded for this clonotype. The chain carries TRBV2 and TRBJ2-7; 9 bases are a match to TRBD1. The germline CDR1 and CDR2 sequences are SNHLY and FYNNEI. Trimming removed 10 bases from V and 5 bases from J; junction bases left unmatched: 9. This CDR3 region has 13 residues. DNA of the CDR3: TGTGCCATTGCCGGGACAGGGATCAACGAGCAGTACTTC. It is translated as CAIAGTGINEQYF.

This clonotype was detected many times. The chain combines TRBV20-1 with TRBJ2-1; no reliable D call. Germline CDR1 and CDR2: DFQATT and SNEGSKA (reference sequence). CDR3 length: 15 residues. The V and J ends lost 2 bases and 0 bases respectively, with 11 bases between them. The CDR3 protein is CSARRLESSYNEQFF. DNA of the CDR3: TGCAGTGCTAGAAGGCTAGAGAGCTCCTACAATGAGCAGTTCTTC.

The CDR3 loop is CASRERDISSYEQYF. CDR3 coding DNA: TGTGCCAGCAGGGAGCGGGACATTAGCTCCTACGAGCAGTACTTC. The rearrangement links TRBV6-4 to TRBJ2-7; perhaps TRBD2 as D (7 bases). The V gene's germline CDR1 is MRHNA and CDR2 SNTAGT. V lost 6 bases and J 0 bases, leaving 15 bases between the germline ends. The CDR3 runs 15 residues.

In nucleotides, the CDR3 is TGCAGTGCCCAGTCATCTAGTCGCACGTACACAGATACGCAGTATTTT. This codes for CSAQSSSRTYTDTQYF. J is TRBJ2-3 and V is TRBV20-1; no firm D call. The CDR3 loop spans 16 amino acids. The germline V gene encodes CDR1 DFQATT and CDR2 SNEGSKA (reference sequence). V was trimmed by 6 bases and J by 2 bases, leaving 21 bases between them.

This rearrangement joins TRBV12-3 or TRBV12-4 to TRBJ1-4; D is perhaps TRBD1 (6 bases). With 2 bases removed from V and 8 bases from J, the gap between germline ends came to 15 bases. The CDR3 contains 15 residues. CDR3 sequence: CASSLSGRGPEKLFF. CDR3 coding DNA: TGTGCCAGCAGTTTATCGGGCAGGGGCCCGGAAAAACTGTTTTTT.

This clonotype was seen more than once but under ten times. The chain carries TRBV20-1 and TRBJ2-7; D gene unclear. The CDR3 totals 11 residues. CDR1 is DFQATT, CDR2 SNEGSKA, per germline (reference sequence). V lost 0 bases and J lost 7, with 7 bases in between. CDR3 loop: CSARDAMEQYF. The CDR3 nucleotides read TGCAGTGCTAGAGACGCCATGGAGCAGTACTTC.

This clonotype was seen at least ten times. This chain links TRBV29-1 with TRBJ1-2; possible D gene TRBD1, 5 bases. CDR1 SQVTM and CDR2 ANQGSEA come from the germline V gene. The CDR3 has 14 amino acids. V lost 6 bases and J 2 bases, leaving 16 bases between the germline ends. In DNA, the CDR3 is TGCAGCGTAGTGACCGGGACGGTCAACTATGGCTACACCTTC. Translation: CSVVTGTVNYGYTF.

This clonotype showed up many times. The chain employs TRBV7-3 and TRBJ2-7; a weak D match, TRBD2 (6 bases). The germline CDR1 and CDR2 sequences are SGHTA and FQGTGA. The CDR3 runs to 13 residues. V was trimmed by 1 base and J by 7 bases, leaving 11 bases between them. CDR3 nucleotide sequence: TGTGCCAGCAGCTTAAACCGGGGGTATGAGCAGTACTTC. It translates to CASSLNRGYEQYF.

This clonotype was counted many times. The V call is TRBV21-1, the J call TRBJ1-4. TRBV21-1 is a recognized pseudogene. The CDR3 sequence is 13 residues long. For the CDR3, the DNA is TGTGCCAGCAGCAACGTGCCAGTTGAAAAACTGTTTTTT. Translating it yields CASSNVPVEKLFF.

The chain links TRBV5-1 to TRBJ2-7; D possibly corresponds to TRBD1 (5 bases). The CDR3 loop spans 16 amino acids. Germline V gene data show CDR1 as SGHRS and CDR2 as YFSETQ. V shed 3 bases and J shed 3 bases, with 19 bases lying between them. CDR3 DNA sequence: TGCGCCAGCAGCTGGTACCAGGGTGGTGGAAACTACGAGCAGTACTTC. It encodes CASSWYQGGGNYEQYF.

This clonotype was found many times. The V call is TRBV12-3 or TRBV12-4, the J call TRBJ2-1; D uncertain. CDR3 length: 11 amino acids. Trimming shortened V by 6 bases and J by 3 bases, and 3 bases separated the two germline ends. The CDR3 DNA sequence: TGTGCCAGCAGGGACTACAATGAGCAGTTCTTC. It is translated as CASRDYNEQFF.

The J gene is TRBJ2-3, the V gene TRBV7-2, with D unresolved. Per germline, CDR1 SGHTA and CDR2 FQGNSA. V was trimmed by 3 bases and J by 6 bases, leaving 10 bases between them. There are 13 residues in the CDR3. The DNA for the CDR3 is TGTGCCAGCAGCTTCCTCCGCGCGGATACGCAGTATTTT. Translating it yields CASSFLRADTQYF.

The sample holds many counts of this clonotype. The V gene is TRBV5-1, the J gene TRBJ2-3; no definite D call. The CDR3 is 13 amino acids. Germline CDR1 SGHRS, CDR2 YFSETQ. V was cut by 4 bases and J by 5 bases, with 11 bases left in between. The CDR3, as DNA: TGCGCCAGCAGCCGCCTCCTGGGAGATACGCAGTATTTT. Protein sequence: CASSRLLGDTQYF. The full variable domain, with the rest looked up from reference TRBV5-1 and TRBJ2-3, is KAGVTQTPRYLIKTRGQQVTLSCSPISGHRSVSWYQQTPGQGLQFLFEYFSETQRNKGNFPGRFSGRQFSNSRSEMNVSTLELGDSALYLCASSRLLGDTQYFGPGTRLTVL.

The chain uses TRBV6-4 and TRBJ2-2, with unresolved D. V lost 5 bases, J lost 0 bases, and 7 bases lay in between. Per the germline V gene, CDR1 is MRHNA and CDR2 is SNTAGT. This CDR3 region has 14 residues. This CDR3 reads CASSTQANTGELFF. CDR3 nucleotide sequence: TGTGCCAGCAGTACTCAAGCGAACACCGGGGAGCTGTTTTTT.